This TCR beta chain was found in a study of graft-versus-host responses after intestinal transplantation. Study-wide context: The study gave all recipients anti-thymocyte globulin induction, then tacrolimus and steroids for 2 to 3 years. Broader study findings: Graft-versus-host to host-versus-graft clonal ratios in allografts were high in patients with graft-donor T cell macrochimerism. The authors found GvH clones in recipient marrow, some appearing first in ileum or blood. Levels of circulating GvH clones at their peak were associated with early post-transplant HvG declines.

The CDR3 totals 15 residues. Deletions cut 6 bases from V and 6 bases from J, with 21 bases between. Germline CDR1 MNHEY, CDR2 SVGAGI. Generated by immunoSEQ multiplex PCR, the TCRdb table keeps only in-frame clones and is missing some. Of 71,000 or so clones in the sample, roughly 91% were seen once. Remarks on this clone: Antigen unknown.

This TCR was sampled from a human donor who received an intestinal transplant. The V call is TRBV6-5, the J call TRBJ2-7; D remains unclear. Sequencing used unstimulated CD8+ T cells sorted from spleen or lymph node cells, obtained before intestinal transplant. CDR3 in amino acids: CASSPPLDSDGEQYF. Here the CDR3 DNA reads TGTGCCAGCAGCCCGCCCCTAGACTCGGATGGCGAGCAGTACTTC.